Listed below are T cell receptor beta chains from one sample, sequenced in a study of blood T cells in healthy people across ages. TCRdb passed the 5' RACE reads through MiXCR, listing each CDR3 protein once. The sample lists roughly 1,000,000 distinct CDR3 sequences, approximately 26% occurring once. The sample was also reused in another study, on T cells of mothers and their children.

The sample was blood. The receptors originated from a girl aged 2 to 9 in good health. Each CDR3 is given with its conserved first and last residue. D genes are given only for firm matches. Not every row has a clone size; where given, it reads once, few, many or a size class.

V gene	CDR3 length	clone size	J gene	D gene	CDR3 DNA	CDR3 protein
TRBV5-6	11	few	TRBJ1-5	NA	TGTGTACAGGGATTCCATCAGCCCCAGCATTTT	CVQGFHQPQHF
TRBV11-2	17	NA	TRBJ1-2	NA	TGTGCCAGCAGCTTAGGCCCTGGGGTTCTTTACCCGTACGGCTACACCTTC	CASSLGPGVLYPYGYTF
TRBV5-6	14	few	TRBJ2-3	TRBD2	TGTGCCAGCAGCGGACTAGTAGGGGCAGATACGCAGTATTTT	CASSGLVGADTQYF
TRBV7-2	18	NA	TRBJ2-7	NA	TGTGCCAGCAGCTTAGCGCTACGGGCTAGCTCGACGACTTACGAGCAGTACTTC	CASSLALRASSTTYEQYF
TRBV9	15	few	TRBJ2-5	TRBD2	TGTGCCAGCAGCGTTGGGACTAGCGGGGGAGAGACCCAGTACTTC	CASSVGTSGGETQYF
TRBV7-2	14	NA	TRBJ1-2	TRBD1	TGTGCCAGCAGCTTCCCGGGACAGTTCTATGGCTACACCTTC	CASSFPGQFYGYTF
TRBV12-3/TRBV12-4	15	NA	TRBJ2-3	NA	TGTGCCAGCAGGTTAACTAGAGGGAGCACAGATGTGGAGTATTTT	CASRLTRGSTDVEYF
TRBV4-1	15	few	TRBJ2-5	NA	TGCGCCAGCAGCCAATTCGGGGCCACGAAGGAGACCCAGTACTTC	CASSQFGATKETQYF
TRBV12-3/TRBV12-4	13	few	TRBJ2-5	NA	TGTGCCAGCAGTCACGTGTTACAAGAGACCCAGTACTTC	CASSHVLQETQYF
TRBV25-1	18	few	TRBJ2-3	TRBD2	TGTGCCAGCAAAGAAAAAAGAGCACTAGCGGGGGGCACAGATACGCAGTATTTT	CASKEKRALAGGTDTQYF
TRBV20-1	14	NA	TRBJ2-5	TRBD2	TGCAGTGCCGCCGGGGCGGGGGGGCGAGAGACCCAGTACTTC	CSAAGAGGRETQYF
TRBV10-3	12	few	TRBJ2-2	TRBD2	TGTGCCATCGGCGGGAGCCCCGGGGAGCTGTTTTTT	CAIGGSPGELFF
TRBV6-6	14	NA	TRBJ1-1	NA	TGTGCCAGCACGACACTCGTGTGGGGGACTGAAGCTTTCTTT	CASTTLVWGTEAFF
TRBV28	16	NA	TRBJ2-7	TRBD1	TGTGCCAGCAGGACCGCGGGACAGGAATTGACCTACGAGCAGTACTTC	CASRTAGQELTYEQYF